Included here is one TCR beta chain sequence, with context. This sample was included in a study of cytomegalovirus exposure and HLA in healthy donors. The CDR3 has 11 residues. The germline CDR1 and CDR2 sequences are MDHEN and SYDVKM. Trimming pared 6 bases from V and 15 bases from J, leaving 15 bases between. Researchers ran the PCR with 60 Vbeta and 13 Jbeta primers. Data came from immunoSEQ multiplex PCR; TCRdb stores just in-frame clones and leaves some out. The sample lists about 140,000 clones, 82% occurring once. The source material was PBMCs. This sequence originates from a man aged 18 to 30 in good health and CMV-seropositive. This rearrangement joins TRBV28 to TRBJ2-1; the D is unclear. CDR3 coding DNA: TGTGCCAGCAGACTCGAGTCTAAGCGGTTCTTC. Translated, it gives CASRLESKRFF.